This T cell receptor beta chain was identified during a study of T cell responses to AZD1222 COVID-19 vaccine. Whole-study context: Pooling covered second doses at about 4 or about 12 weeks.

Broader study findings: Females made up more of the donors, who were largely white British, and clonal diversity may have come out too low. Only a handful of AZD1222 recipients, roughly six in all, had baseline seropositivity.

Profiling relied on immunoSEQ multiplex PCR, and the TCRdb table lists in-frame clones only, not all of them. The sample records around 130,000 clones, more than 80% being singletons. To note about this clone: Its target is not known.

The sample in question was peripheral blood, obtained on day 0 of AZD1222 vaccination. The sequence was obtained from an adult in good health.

This CDR3 reads CASSAGHVVNTEAFF. DNA of the CDR3: TGTGCCAGCAGCGCGGGGCACGTGGTGAACACTGAAGCTTTCTTT. The rearrangement joins TRBV5-4 to TRBJ1-1; D possibly corresponds to TRBD1 (5 bases). V dropped 4 bases and J dropped 0 bases, with 13 bases sitting between them. Per germline, CDR1 SGHNT and CDR2 YYREEE (reference sequence). The CDR3 covers 15 residues.